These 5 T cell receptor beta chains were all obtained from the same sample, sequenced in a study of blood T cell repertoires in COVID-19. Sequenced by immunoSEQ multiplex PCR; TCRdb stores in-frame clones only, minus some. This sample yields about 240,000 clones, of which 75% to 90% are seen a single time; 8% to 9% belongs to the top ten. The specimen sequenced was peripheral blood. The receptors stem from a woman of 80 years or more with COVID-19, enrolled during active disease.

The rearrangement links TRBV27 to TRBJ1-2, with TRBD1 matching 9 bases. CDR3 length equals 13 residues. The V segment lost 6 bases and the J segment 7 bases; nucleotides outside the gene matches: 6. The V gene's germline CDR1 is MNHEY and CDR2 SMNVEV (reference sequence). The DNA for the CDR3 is TGTGCCAGCAGGACCACAGGGGGCCGTGGCTACACCTTC. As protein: CASRTTGGRGYTF.

CDR3 coding DNA: TGTGCCAGTGTCGACAGAACCCGGTTTGGCGGGGAGCTGTTTTTT. Translating gives CASVDRTRFGGELFF. The rearrangement links TRBV19 to TRBJ2-2, with a possible D match to TRBD1 (5 bases). V was shortened by 8 bases and J by 7 bases, with 20 bases between the two germline ends. Germline values: CDR1 LNHDA, CDR2 SQIVND (reference sequence). This CDR3 has 15 residues.

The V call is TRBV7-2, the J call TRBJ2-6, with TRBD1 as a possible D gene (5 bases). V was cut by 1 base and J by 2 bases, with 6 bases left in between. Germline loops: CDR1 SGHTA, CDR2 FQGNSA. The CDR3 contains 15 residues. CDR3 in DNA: TGTGCCAGCAGCTTAGGACAGACTGGGGCCAACGTCCTGACTTTC. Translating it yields CASSLGQTGANVLTF.

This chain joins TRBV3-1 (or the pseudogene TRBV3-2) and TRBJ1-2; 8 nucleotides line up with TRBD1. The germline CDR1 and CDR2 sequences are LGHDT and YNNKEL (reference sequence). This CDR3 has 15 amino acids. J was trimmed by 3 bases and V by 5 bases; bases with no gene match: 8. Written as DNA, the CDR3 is TGTGCCAGCAGCGTCCGGACAGGGTTGGACTATGGCTACACCTTC. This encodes CASSVRTGLDYGYTF.

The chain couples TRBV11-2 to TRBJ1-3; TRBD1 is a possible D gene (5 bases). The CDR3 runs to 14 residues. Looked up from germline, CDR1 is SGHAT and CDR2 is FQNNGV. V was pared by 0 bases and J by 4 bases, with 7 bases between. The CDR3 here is CASSLDQGGNTIYF. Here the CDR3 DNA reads TGTGCCAGCAGCTTAGATCAGGGAGGAAACACCATATATTTT.